The following is a T cell receptor (beta chain) sequence with its context. Germline CDR1 MNHNS, CDR2 SASEGT. CDR3 length: 16 residues. Phlebotomy per donor yielded a single 2.5 ml blood sample. This entry comes from a study of monozygotic twins with inflammatory bowel disease. The authors made each sample's cDNA in eight separate reactions. Template switching introduced UMIs that contain a 6-nucleotide sample barcode. TCRdb reprocessed the 5' RACE reads and stores each CDR3 protein as one record, lacking DNA. The listing records some 160,000 distinct CDR3 sequences. The receptor was derived from a human donor with ulcerative colitis or Crohn's disease, or a healthy co-twin of an affected twin (not recorded which). V and J are TRBV6-1 and TRBJ2-3; TCRdb proposes TRBD1, but this gene call is untestable without DNA. Sample: blood. CDR3 sequence reads: CASSEGTGGVADTQYF.